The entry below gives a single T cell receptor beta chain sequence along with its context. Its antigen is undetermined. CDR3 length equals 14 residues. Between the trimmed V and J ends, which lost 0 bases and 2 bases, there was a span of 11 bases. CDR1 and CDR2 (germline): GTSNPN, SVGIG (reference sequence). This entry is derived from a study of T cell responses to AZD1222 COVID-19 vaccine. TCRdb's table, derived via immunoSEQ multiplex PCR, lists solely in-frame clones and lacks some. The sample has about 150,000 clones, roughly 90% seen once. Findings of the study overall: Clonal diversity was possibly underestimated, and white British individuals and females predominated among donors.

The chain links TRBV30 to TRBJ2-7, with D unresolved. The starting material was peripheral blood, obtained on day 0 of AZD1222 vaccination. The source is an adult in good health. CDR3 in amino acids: CAWSVWALTYEQYF. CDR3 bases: TGTGCCTGGAGTGTTTGGGCCCTAACCTACGAGCAGTACTTC. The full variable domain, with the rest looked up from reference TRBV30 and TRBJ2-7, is SQTIHQWPATLVQPVGSPLSLECTVEGTSNPNLYWYRQAAGRGLQLLFYSVGIGQISSEVPQNLSASRPQDRQFILSSKKLLLSDSGFYLCAWSVWALTYEQYFGPGTRLTVT.